This TCR beta chain was recovered during a study of vaccination and CD4 T cells after COVID-19. Background on the study: Blood was drawn a median around 74 days post second dose, range 14 to 241.

Trimming removed 4 bases at V and 10 bases at J, with 17 bases between. The CDR3 has 15 residues. This clonotype was observed a few times. The antigen is unknown. The treatment is: approximately nine-day PBMC culture with coronavirus spike peptide pools or control peptides (ViraFEST assay). The collection of CD4+ T cells from the unexposed donor took place before the COVID-19 pandemic (2011-2018). TCR sequencing followed the expansion of antigen-specific T cells with peptide pools in ViraFEST. Scientists ran DNA taken from cultured CD4+ T cells through the Oncomine TCR Beta short-read assay for sequencing. TCRdb itself ran the PCR reads through MiXCR, one entry per CDR3 protein. This sample has approximately 7,500 distinct CDR3 sequences, with roughly 33% found just once.

The receptor was isolated from a human donor in good health. Sequencing input: CD4+ T cells from blood, cultured in vitro. This chain links TRBV12-3 or TRBV12-4 with TRBJ1-6; weak D call: TRBD1 (5 bases). The CDR3, as DNA: TGTGCCAGCAGTTCGGGGGTCGACAGAAGGTCACCCCTCCACTTT. Translation: CASSSGVDRRSPLHF.